This T cell receptor (beta chain) comes out of a study of tumor-infiltrating lymphocytes in oesophageal squamous cell carcinoma. TCRdb re-derived calls from the PCR reads in MiXCR, one entry per CDR3 protein. The profile shows tens of thousands of distinct CDR3 sequences, around 34% of them singletons. Germline loops: CDR1 SGHVS, CDR2 FQNEAQ. CDR3 length equals 16 residues. V lost 5 bases to trimming and J lost 1 base; unmatched junction nucleotides: 10. This TCR was sampled from a female donor with esophageal squamous cell carcinoma. The material sequenced was esophageal tumor tissue. This chain connects TRBV7-8 to TRBJ2-7, with 8 bases aligning to TRBD1. In DNA, the CDR3 is TGTGCCAGCAGCCCCCCAGGACAGGGTAAGTCCTACGAGCAGTACTTC. Protein sequence: CASSPPGQGKSYEQYF. Full variable domain (remainder filled in from reference TRBV7-8 and TRBJ2-7): GAGVSQSPRYKVAKRGQDVALRCDPISGHVSLFWYQQALGQGPEFLTYFQNEAQLDKSGLPSDRFFAERPEGSVSTLKIQRTQQEDSAVYLCASSPPGQGKSYEQYFGPGTRLTVT.